This entry lists 14 T cell receptor beta chains sequenced from one sample in a study of control samples from healthy donors and cancer patients. TCRdb keeps only in-frame clones here, not all; method: immunoSEQ multiplex PCR. The sample lists 150,000 or so clones; over 85% were seen once. Sequenced: blood. Receptors were obtained from a man between 18 and 29 years old in good health.

V usage is TRBV30 and J usage is TRBJ1-1; D is possibly TRBD1 (6 bases). CDR1 GTSNPN and CDR2 SVGIG come from the germline V gene (reference sequence). There are 14 residues in the CDR3. V was pared by 2 bases and J by 1 base, with 11 bases between. CDR3 DNA: TGTGCCTGGAGTCAAGCGACAGGGAACACTGAAGCTTTCTTT. Its translation: CAWSQATGNTEAFF.

This chain joins TRBV11-1 and TRBJ2-1; 8 bases fit TRBD1. The length of the CDR3 is 15 residues. Germline CDR1 SGHAT, CDR2 FQDESV (reference sequence). V gave up 5 bases and J gave up 4 bases; unmatched junction bases: 7. CDR3 amino acids: CASSPWTGRYNEQFF. In DNA form, the CDR3 reads TGTGCCAGCAGCCCCTGGACAGGGAGGTACAATGAGCAGTTCTTC. Using reference TRBV11-1 and TRBJ2-1 for the parts outside the CDR3, the full variable domain is EAEVAQSPRYKITEKSQAVAFWCDPISGHATLYWYRQILGQGPELLVQFQDESVVDDSQLPKDRFSAERLKGVDSTLKIQPAELGDSAMYLCASSPWTGRYNEQFFGPGTRLTVL.

This clone occurred once. The chain recombines TRBV4-2 with TRBJ1-2; D gene unclear. Germline CDR1 LGHNA, CDR2 YNFKEQ. Deletions cut 0 bases from V and 0 bases from J, with 11 bases between. This CDR3 is built from 16 residues. The CDR3 spells CASSQERRGPNYGYTF. CDR3 nucleotide sequence: TGTGCCAGCAGCCAAGAGCGGCGGGGTCCTAACTATGGCTACACCTTC.

This chain joins TRBV7-8 and TRBJ1-5, with 9 nucleotides matching TRBD1. With 5 bases clipped from V and 3 bases from J, the junction kept 5 bases outside the gene matches. Germline V lookup: CDR1 SGHVS, CDR2 FQNEAQ. This CDR3 has 15 amino acids. The CDR3 DNA sequence: TGTGCCAGCAGCCTCGGGACAGGGAACAATCAGCCCCAGCATTTT. Its protein product is CASSLGTGNNQPQHF.

This clone has only a few counts. The chain uses TRBV3-1 (or the pseudogene TRBV3-2) and TRBJ1-2; D unresolved. Germline V gives CDR1 LGHDT, CDR2 YNNKEL (reference sequence). Trimming left V 0 bases short and J 4 bases short, with 12 bases between. The CDR3 extends over 15 amino acids. CDR3 protein: CASSQDSQTFYGYTF. CDR3 DNA: TGTGCCAGCAGCCAAGATTCACAGACCTTCTATGGCTACACCTTC.

The chain joins TRBV10-2 to TRBJ1-1, with a weak D call TRBD1 (5 bases). The V end lost 0 bases, the J end lost 1 base, and 12 bases lay between the germline ends. Looked up from germline, CDR1 is WSHSY and CDR2 is SAAADI. The CDR3 extends over 16 amino acids. CDR3 nucleotides: TGCGCCAGCAGTGAGTCGACTCGGGACGGGAACACTGAAGCTTTCTTT. Protein product: CASSESTRDGNTEAFF.

The gene calls are TRBV7-6 and TRBJ2-1, with 8 bases matching TRBD2. Per the germline V gene, CDR1 is SGHVS and CDR2 is FNYEAQ. With V trimmed by 1 base and J by 7 bases, 6 bases remained unmatched. The CDR3 is made up of 15 amino acids. CDR3 DNA sequence: TGTGCCAGCAGCTTAGTTCGGGAGGGTTGGAATGAGCAGTTCTTC. Its translation is CASSLVREGWNEQFF.

The chain has TRBV29-1 and TRBJ1-1; 7 nucleotides match TRBD1. Germline-derived CDR1 and CDR2 are SQVTM and ANQGSEA. V trimming: 7 bases; J trimming: 5 bases; junction bases outside the gene matches: 7. This CDR3 is 12 amino acids long. The CDR3 sequence is CSGERGQTEAFF. For the CDR3, the DNA is TGCAGCGGAGAAAGGGGGCAAACTGAAGCTTTCTTT.

J is TRBJ1-5 and V is TRBV11-2, with D possibly matching TRBD1 (5 bases). In germline, CDR1 is SGHAT, CDR2 FQNNGV. The CDR3 contains 13 residues. V dropped 3 bases and J dropped 3 bases, with 6 bases sitting between them. The CDR3 reads CASSFGTNQPQHF. The CDR3 nucleotides are TGTGCCAGCAGCTTCGGGACCAATCAGCCCCAGCATTTT.

The chain joins TRBV9 to TRBJ1-2; D is unresolved. Germline CDR1 and CDR2: SGDLS and YYNGEE. The V end lost 0 bases, the J end lost 6 bases, and 12 bases lay between the germline ends. CDR3 length equals 14 residues. The CDR3 DNA sequence: TGTGCCAGCAGCGTAGTAGCGGGAAATCATGGCTACACCTTC. It is translated as CASSVVAGNHGYTF.

The chain combines TRBV7-9 with TRBJ1-5; 7 bases fit TRBD1. CDR1 and CDR2 from the germline V gene are SEHNR and FQNEAQ (reference sequence). This CDR3 is 14 amino acids long. Trimming took 5 bases from V and 4 from J; bases not matched to a gene: 5. The CDR3 region has the DNA TGTGCCAGCAGCCCGGGACAGCCAAATCAGCCCCAGCATTTT. It is translated as CASSPGQPNQPQHF.

CDR3 DNA sequence: TGTGCCAGCAGACTGACTAGCGGGAGTGCCTCCGCTGATACGCAGTATTTT. It yields the protein CASRLTSGSASADTQYF. The V and J genes are TRBV27 and TRBJ2-3; 12 bases match TRBD2. J lost 6 bases, V lost 6 bases, and 13 bases had no gene match. The CDR3 sequence is 17 residues long. CDR1 MNHEY and CDR2 SMNVEV come from the germline V gene (reference sequence).

This clone was picked up one time. V gene TRBV4-1 combines with J gene TRBJ1-4; 7 bases align to TRBD1. Germline loops: CDR1 MGHRA, CDR2 YSYEKL. This CDR3 is 15 amino acids long. J was trimmed by 12 bases and V by 0 bases; bases with no gene match: 10. The CDR3 DNA sequence: TGCGCCAGCAGCCAAGAAGACAGGGACCCCCCTGAACTGTTTTTT. It encodes CASSQEDRDPPELFF.

The chain combines TRBV7-2 with TRBJ2-6; a weak D match, TRBD1 (5 bases). V was cut by 3 bases and J by 3 bases, with 18 bases left in between. The CDR3 length is 18 residues. Germline CDR1 and CDR2: SGHTA and FQGNSA. The DNA of the CDR3 is TGTGCCAGCAGCTTTAATGAATGGGGCTGGAGTGGGGCCAACGTCCTGACTTTC. As protein: CASSFNEWGWSGANVLTF.